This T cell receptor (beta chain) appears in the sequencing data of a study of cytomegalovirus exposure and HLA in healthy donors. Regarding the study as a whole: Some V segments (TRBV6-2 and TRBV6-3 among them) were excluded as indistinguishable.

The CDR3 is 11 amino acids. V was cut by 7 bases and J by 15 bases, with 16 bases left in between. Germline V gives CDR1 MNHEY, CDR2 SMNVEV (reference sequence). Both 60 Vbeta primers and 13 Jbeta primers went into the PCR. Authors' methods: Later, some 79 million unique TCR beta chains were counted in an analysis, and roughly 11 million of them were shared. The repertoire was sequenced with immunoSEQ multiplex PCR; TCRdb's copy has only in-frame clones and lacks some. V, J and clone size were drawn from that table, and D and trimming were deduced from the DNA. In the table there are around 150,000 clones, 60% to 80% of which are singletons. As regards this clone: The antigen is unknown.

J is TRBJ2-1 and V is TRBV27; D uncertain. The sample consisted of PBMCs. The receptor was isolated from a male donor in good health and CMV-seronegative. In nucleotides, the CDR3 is TGTGCCAGCACCTTAGAGAATTGTGGGTTCTTC. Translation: CASTLENCGFF.